The T cell receptor beta chain under discussion was sequenced for a study of CD8+ T cells in alopecia areata. Following extraction, RNA underwent reverse transcription to cDNA, which served as the sequencing template. Assay used: immunoSEQ multiplex PCR; TCRdb lists only in-frame clones, some missing. The table has about 100,000 clones, 84% seen once; the top ten hold about 24%. Treatment specified: oral pan-JAK inhibitor, 5-10 mg twice daily. Alopecia areata patients gave lesional scalp punch biopsies and peripheral blood samples. Sorting from PBMCs produced CD4+ and CD8+ T cells. Of note for this clone: Its antigen is undetermined.

The V gene's germline CDR1 is SGHTA and CDR2 FQGNSA. The CDR3 runs 14 residues. Trimming stripped 3 bases from V and 4 bases from J, with 13 bases between. Study-wide findings and caveats: Numerous expanded lesional clones remained in scalp and blood during tofacitinib.

This TCR was recovered from a human donor with alopecia areata. The sequencing here drew on CD8+ T cells sorted from blood, taken at week 24, from a patient treated with tofacitinib. This sequence joins TRBV7-2 and TRBJ2-7; D gene unclear. In DNA, the CDR3 is TGTGCCAGCAGCTTGGCCACGTACGGTTACGAGCAGTACTTC. Protein: CASSLATYGYEQYF.